The clone carrying this T cell receptor beta chain was seen only a few times. Its specificity is not known. The data stem from a study of post-analysis software for immune sequencing data. Overall study: Patients had relapsing-remitting, secondary progressive or progressive-relapsing multiple sclerosis; some lacked subtype. General study results and limits: When compared against controls, multiple sclerosis patients showed significantly lower normalized Chao1 diversity. Samples from one preparation batch, clustered by F measure, grouped strongly together. TRBV5-6, TRBV5-1 and TRBV20-1 were among a few TRBV segments more frequent in patients than controls.

V was clipped by 7 bases and J by 3 bases; unmatched bases: 5. There are 13 residues in the CDR3. Germline-derived CDR1 and CDR2 are DFQATT and SNEGSKA (reference sequence). Tagging with unique molecular identifiers was a feature of the TCR beta cDNA libraries. A single record per CDR3 protein comes from TCRdb applying MiXCR to the PCR reads. The sample gives some 800,000 distinct CDR3 sequences, 40% to 55% of which show up once; 4.9% is in the top ten. V gene TRBV20-1 combines with J gene TRBJ2-7; 11 bases are shared with TRBD2. The specimen sequenced was blood. This receptor was obtained from a girl between 10 and 17 years old with multiple sclerosis. CDR3 sequence: CSVPTSGNYEQYF. The CDR3, as DNA: TGCAGTGTACCGACTAGCGGGAACTACGAGCAGTACTTC.